A selection of T cell receptor beta chains follows, all from one sample in a study of blood T cell repertoires in COVID-19. Some clones are missing from TCRdb's copy, which holds only in-frame ones; the method was immunoSEQ multiplex PCR. The sample consists of a few hundred thousand clones, over 75% of them appearing once. Material for sequencing was PBMCs or T cells enriched from blood (not recorded which). The receptors here all came from a man in his forties or fifties who had recovered from COVID-19. CDR3s include the opening cysteine and the closing phenylalanine or tryptophan. Each record gives: clone size, V gene, J gene, D gene, CDR3 protein, CDR3 DNA. The D gene is left open where the match is weak. Expanded clones get a size class; other rows say once, few or many, or leave the size out.

>.|TRBV2|TRBJ2-7|.
CASSEGPTEQYF
TGTGCCAGCAGTGAAGGGCCAACCGAGCAGTACTTC
>.|TRBV19|TRBJ2-4|.
CASSIERNIQYF
TGTGCCAGTAGTATCGAACGGAACATTCAGTACTTC
>.|TRBV28|TRBJ2-3|TRBD2
CASQTTSGTDTQYF
TGTGCCAGCCAGACTACTAGCGGCACAGATACGCAGTATTTT
>.|TRBV7-2|TRBJ2-3|TRBD2
CASSLARLAENTQYF
TGTGCCAGCAGCTTAGCGCGTCTAGCGGAGAATACGCAGTATTTT
>.|TRBV5-4|TRBJ1-2|.
CASSLGMGQQDYGYTF
TGTGCCAGCAGTCTTGGAATGGGGCAGCAAGATTATGGCTACACCTTC
>.|TRBV9|TRBJ2-6|.
CASSATGDPGANVLTF
TGTGCCAGCAGCGCTACCGGAGACCCTGGGGCCAACGTCCTGACTTTC
>.|TRBV6-6|TRBJ1-4|.
CASSYSEGQSNEKLFF
TGTGCCAGCAGTTACTCGGAGGGGCAGTCTAATGAAAAACTGTTTTTT
>.|TRBV9|TRBJ2-7|TRBD1
CASSVQGAAYEQYF
TGTGCCAGCAGCGTACAGGGGGCCGCCTACGAGCAGTACTTC
>.|TRBV2|TRBJ1-2|TRBD1
CASLGQGAYGYTF
TGTGCCAGTCTTGGACAGGGGGCATATGGCTACACCTTC
>once|TRBV5-8|TRBJ2-1|.
CASSLPGFPGEGYNEQFF
TGTGCCAGCAGCTTGCCTGGGTTCCCGGGAGAGGGCTACAATGAGCAGTTCTTC
>.|TRBV10-2|TRBJ2-7|TRBD2
CAAWPPSGSYEQYF
TGCGCCGCCTGGCCGCCTAGCGGGAGTTACGAGCAGTACTTC
>once|TRBV28|TRBJ2-2|.
CASSNTEGGTTGELFF
TGTGCCAGCAGCAATACAGAGGGGGGGACCACCGGGGAGCTGTTTTTT
>.|TRBV6-1|TRBJ2-3|.
CASSDLVGTGADTQYF
TGTGCCAGCAGTGATCTGGTCGGGACTGGCGCAGATACGCAGTATTTT
>.|TRBV19|TRBJ1-1|.
CASSRLTGHLNTEAFF
TGTGCCAGTAGCCGACTGACAGGTCATCTGAACACTGAAGCTTTCTTT
>.|TRBV28|TRBJ1-4|TRBD1
CASSYDRGNEKLFF
TGTGCCAGCAGTTACGACAGGGGAAATGAAAAACTGTTTTTT
>.|TRBV19|TRBJ2-7|.
CASSIDAGQPYEQYF
TGTGCCAGTAGTATAGATGCTGGGCAGCCCTACGAGCAGTACTTC
>.|TRBV9|TRBJ2-2|TRBD2
CASSSWTSGPNTGELFF
TGTGCCAGCAGCTCTTGGACTAGCGGTCCCAACACCGGGGAGCTGTTTTTT
>.|TRBV7-9|TRBJ1-6|.
CASSWALAPNSPLHF
TGTGCCAGCAGCTGGGCCCTGGCCCCTAATTCACCCCTCCACTTT
>.|TRBV7-2|TRBJ2-7|.
CASRPDRSWERDEQYF
TGTGCCAGCAGACCCGACAGGTCGTGGGAGCGCGACGAGCAGTACTTC
>few|TRBV19|TRBJ1-5|TRBD1
CASSDESRGQEQPQHF
TGTGCCAGTAGCGACGAGAGCAGGGGGCAGGAACAGCCCCAGCATTTT
>few|TRBV7-8|TRBJ1-1|TRBD1
CASSLGTGSTEAFF
TGTGCCAGCAGCTTAGGGACAGGGTCCACTGAAGCTTTCTTT
>.|TRBV14|TRBJ2-7|.
CASSLQGKGYEQYF
TGTGCCAGCAGCCTTCAGGGGAAGGGGTACGAGCAGTACTTC
>.|TRBV5-1|TRBJ2-7|TRBD1
CASSLRQGWEQYF
TGCGCCAGCAGCCTTAGACAGGGCTGGGAGCAGTACTTC
>.|TRBV6-1|TRBJ2-7|.
CASSEDRASPYEQYF
TGTGCCAGCAGTGAAGACAGGGCGTCACCCTACGAGCAGTACTTC
>.|TRBV19|TRBJ2-5|.
CASSKTALQETQYF
TGTGCCAGTAGTAAAACAGCCCTCCAAGAGACCCAGTACTTC
>.|TRBV2|TRBJ2-2|.
CASYNRVNTGELFF
TGTGCCAGCTACAACAGAGTGAACACCGGGGAGCTGTTTTTT
>.|TRBV12-5|TRBJ2-1|TRBD2
CASGSSAGGSRIEQFF
TGTGCTAGTGGTTCCTCAGCGGGGGGTAGTCGCATTGAGCAGTTCTTC
>once|TRBV5-1|TRBJ1-4|TRBD1
CASSSVPGQGTNEKLFF
TGCGCCAGCAGTTCTGTCCCGGGACAGGGAACTAATGAAAAACTGTTTTTT
>.|TRBV27|TRBJ2-7|TRBD1
CASSSMTGLFLSSYEQYF
TGTGCCAGCAGTTCCATGACAGGGCTTTTCCTTTCCTCCTACGAGCAGTACTTC
>.|TRBV2|TRBJ2-7|.
CASNFPSSPYEQYF
TGTGCCAGCAATTTCCCTAGCTCTCCCTACGAGCAGTACTTC
>.|TRBV5-1|TRBJ1-4|TRBD1
CASSPRDRGSANEKLFF
TGCGCCAGCAGCCCCCGGGACAGGGGATCTGCGAATGAAAAACTGTTTTTT
>.|TRBV18|TRBJ2-7|.
CASSPSGTAIYEQYF
TGTGCCAGCTCACCCTCCGGGACTGCCATTTACGAGCAGTACTTC
>.|TRBV6-1|TRBJ1-2|.
CASSEAGPGYGYTF
TGTGCCAGCAGTGAAGCGGGTCCGGGTTATGGCTACACCTTC
>.|TRBV6-5|TRBJ1-1|.
CASSPPKPEEAFF
TGTGCCAGCAGCCCCCCCAAACCCGAGGAAGCTTTCTTT
>.|TRBV10-3|TRBJ2-1|.
CAISESGANREQFF
TGTGCCATCAGTGAGTCGGGAGCAAATCGAGAGCAGTTCTTC
>.|TRBV4-3|TRBJ2-1|.
CASSLSSYNEQFF
TGCGCCAGCAGCCTTAGCTCCTACAATGAGCAGTTCTTC
>.|TRBV5-4|TRBJ2-3|.
CASSLGSGPDTDTQYF
TGTGCCAGCAGCTTGGGGAGCGGCCCTGACACAGATACGCAGTATTTT
>.|TRBV16|TRBJ2-5|.
CASSLYAGAQETQYF
TGTGCCAGCAGCCTCTACGCGGGGGCCCAAGAGACCCAGTACTTC
>.|TRBV27|TRBJ2-5|TRBD2
CASSPGLAGGPAKTQYF
TGTGCCAGCAGTCCCGGACTAGCGGGAGGGCCGGCGAAGACCCAGTACTTC
>.|TRBV4-1|TRBJ1-2|TRBD1
CASSQPRTGNYGYTF
TGCGCCAGCAGCCAACCCCGGACAGGGAACTATGGCTACACCTTC
>.|TRBV5-5|TRBJ2-7|.
CASSWFVPGEQYF
TGTGCCAGCAGTTGGTTTGTGCCGGGAGAGCAGTACTTC
>once|TRBV19|TRBJ1-2|.
CASSAGQHYGYTF
TGTGCCAGTAGCGCGGGTCAGCACTATGGCTACACCTTC
>.|TRBV28|TRBJ1-1|.
CASSLIDNRMNTEAFF
TGTGCCAGCAGTCTTATCGATAACAGGATGAACACTGAAGCTTTCTTT
>.|TRBV20-1|TRBJ2-7|TRBD1
CSASTGTGLDEQYF
TGCAGTGCTAGTACCGGGACAGGGCTCGACGAGCAGTACTTC